The present TCR beta chain was sequenced within a study of cytomegalovirus exposure and HLA in healthy donors. Across the study: Approximately 80 million unique TCRs, all from HLA-typed donors, were included in an early release of the data.

Trimming took 3 bases from V and 0 from J, leaving 11 bases between them. In germline, CDR1 is LNHDA, CDR2 SQIVND (reference sequence). This CDR3 spans 15 amino acids. The PCR ran on 60 Vbeta and 13 Jbeta primers. Profiling relied on immunoSEQ multiplex PCR, and the TCRdb table lists in-frame clones only, not all of them. The data contain about 110,000 clones, around 83% of them singletons. General study points: More than 15,000 TCR beta sequences were associated with HLA alleles at 0.05 false discovery rate in a later analysis. Some V segments could not be told apart, so they were left out, TRBV6-2 and TRBV6-3 among them. Analyses of presence and absence presupposed an approximately uniform sequencing depth across donors.

With respect to this clone: Its antigen is unknown.

Sequencing was carried out using PBMCs. The chain is built from TRBV19 and TRBJ1-1; maybe TRBD1 (5 bases). The source is a woman aged 55-70 years in good health and CMV-seropositive. The CDR3 DNA follows: TGTGCCAGTAGTATCCGGGGGGGGATGAACACTGAAGCTTTCTTT. This encodes CASSIRGGMNTEAFF.